Listed below are T cell receptor beta chains from one sample, sequenced in a study of blood T cell repertoires in COVID-19. Here immunoSEQ multiplex PCR was the method, and the copy in TCRdb shows in-frame clones only, minus some. The sample includes 200,000 to 250,000 clones, roughly 82% of them seen just once. The sequenced material came from peripheral blood. Every receptor here comes from a woman aged 40-49 years with acute or convalescent COVID-19. Each CDR3 is given with its conserved first and last residue. The order of the fields is CDR3 DNA, CDR3 protein, J gene, V gene, D gene, clone size. A D gene is named only where the DNA matches it firmly. Clone size is given for some rows only: seen once, a few or many times, or a class if the clone is expanded.

CDR3 DNA: TGTGCCAGCAGTGAAGTGGGATGGGGACAAGTCGGAGATACGCAGTATTTT; CDR3 protein: CASSEVGWGQVGDTQYF; J gene: TRBJ2-3; V gene: TRBV6-1; D gene: -; clone size: -
CDR3 DNA: TGTGCCAGCAAGTACCGGCAAGGGACACCCGAAGTTAACTTC; CDR3 protein: CASKYRQGTPEVNF; J gene: TRBJ2-4; V gene: TRBV6-6; D gene: -; clone size: -
CDR3 DNA: TGTGCCAGTAGTAAGGGTGGCAGGGGTACCTACAATGAGCAGTTCTTC; CDR3 protein: CASSKGGRGTYNEQFF; J gene: TRBJ2-1; V gene: TRBV19; D gene: -; clone size: -
CDR3 DNA: TGTGCCAGCAGTGACAGGGGGACGACTGAAGCTTTCTTT; CDR3 protein: CASSDRGTTEAFF; J gene: TRBJ1-1; V gene: TRBV2; D gene: TRBD1; clone size: -
CDR3 DNA: TGTGCCAGCTCCTCACTAGCGGAGGCTAAAAACATTCAGTACTTC; CDR3 protein: CASSSLAEAKNIQYF; J gene: TRBJ2-4; V gene: TRBV18; D gene: TRBD2; clone size: -
CDR3 DNA: TGTGCCTGGAGCCCCAGGACTAGCGGGTGGGCGGATACGCAGTATTTT; CDR3 protein: CAWSPRTSGWADTQYF; J gene: TRBJ2-3; V gene: TRBV30; D gene: TRBD2; clone size: -
CDR3 DNA: TGTGCCAGCAGCTTTAGGCGGACAGGGGATTCACCCCTCCACTTT; CDR3 protein: CASSFRRTGDSPLHF; J gene: TRBJ1-6; V gene: TRBV7-2; D gene: TRBD1; clone size: -
CDR3 DNA: TGTGCCAGCAGCCCTGGGAGGTTCAACTATGGCTACACCTTC; CDR3 protein: CASSPGRFNYGYTF; J gene: TRBJ1-2; V gene: TRBV5-6; D gene: -; clone size: -
CDR3 DNA: TGCAGTGCTAGTTTTAGGGGTAGAGCTTTCTTT; CDR3 protein: CSASFRGRAFF; J gene: TRBJ1-1; V gene: TRBV20-1; D gene: -; clone size: few
CDR3 DNA: TGTGCCAGCAGCTTGGATGCAGGGAGGGCAGATACGCAGTATTTT; CDR3 protein: CASSLDAGRADTQYF; J gene: TRBJ2-3; V gene: TRBV5-6; D gene: TRBD2; clone size: -
CDR3 DNA: TGTGCCAGCAGTGAAGGGACACTCCTTAGCAATCAGCCCCAGCATTTT; CDR3 protein: CASSEGTLLSNQPQHF; J gene: TRBJ1-5; V gene: TRBV2; D gene: -; clone size: -
CDR3 DNA: TGTGCCAGCAGCTGGGGGACTCGGGAAAAACTGTTTTTT; CDR3 protein: CASSWGTREKLFF; J gene: TRBJ1-4; V gene: TRBV5-6; D gene: -; clone size: few
CDR3 DNA: TGTGCCAGCAGCTTAGTGGCAGGTCAGGACGAGCAGTACTTC; CDR3 protein: CASSLVAGQDEQYF; J gene: TRBJ2-7; V gene: TRBV7-9; D gene: -; clone size: -
CDR3 DNA: TGCGCCAGCAGAAGGGAGGGCACAGATACGCAGTATTTT; CDR3 protein: CASRREGTDTQYF; J gene: TRBJ2-3; V gene: TRBV10-2; D gene: -; clone size: once
CDR3 DNA: TGTGCTAGTGGTTTGGCATCTACTAGCGGGTCGGGAGATACGCAGTATTTT; CDR3 protein: CASGLASTSGSGDTQYF; J gene: TRBJ2-3; V gene: TRBV12-5; D gene: TRBD2; clone size: -
CDR3 DNA: TGTGCCAGCAGCTTGGGGCAGGGAACGACTGGCTACACCTTC; CDR3 protein: CASSLGQGTTGYTF; J gene: TRBJ1-2; V gene: TRBV5-6; D gene: -; clone size: -
CDR3 DNA: TGTGCCAGCAGCTCCCTACGGACTTTGGGTGAGCAGTTCTTC; CDR3 protein: CASSSLRTLGEQFF; J gene: TRBJ2-1; V gene: TRBV7-2; D gene: -; clone size: once
CDR3 DNA: TGTGCCTGGAGTGTCTTAGGCGGGAGAGGAGAGACCCAGTACTTC; CDR3 protein: CAWSVLGGRGETQYF; J gene: TRBJ2-5; V gene: TRBV30; D gene: TRBD2; clone size: few
CDR3 DNA: TGTGCCAGCAGTTCGAGGGGGGGGAATGAAAAACTGTTTTTT; CDR3 protein: CASSSRGGNEKLFF; J gene: TRBJ1-4; V gene: TRBV27; D gene: -; clone size: few